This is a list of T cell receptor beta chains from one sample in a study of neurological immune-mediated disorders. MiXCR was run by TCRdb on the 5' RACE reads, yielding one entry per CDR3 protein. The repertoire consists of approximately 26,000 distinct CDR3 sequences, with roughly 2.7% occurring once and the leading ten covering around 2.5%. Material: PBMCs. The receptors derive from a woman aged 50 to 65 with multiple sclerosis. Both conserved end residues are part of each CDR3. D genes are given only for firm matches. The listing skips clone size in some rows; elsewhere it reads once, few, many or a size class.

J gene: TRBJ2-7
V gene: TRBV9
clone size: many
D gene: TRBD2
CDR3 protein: CASSAVGTSGGPEDF
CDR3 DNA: TGTGCCAGCAGCGCGGTCGGGACTAGCGGGGGCCCTGAGGACTTC

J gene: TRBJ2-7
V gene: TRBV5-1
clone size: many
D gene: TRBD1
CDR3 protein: CASSLRTGGYEQYF
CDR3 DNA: TGCGCCAGCAGCTTGAGGACAGGGGGCTACGAGCAGTACTTC

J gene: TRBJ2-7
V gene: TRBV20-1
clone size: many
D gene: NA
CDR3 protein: CSASTGSLYEQYF
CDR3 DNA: TGCAGTGCTAGTACTGGGAGTCTCTACGAGCAGTACTTC

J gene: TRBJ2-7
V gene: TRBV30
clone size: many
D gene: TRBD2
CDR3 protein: CAWSVRGGPREQYF
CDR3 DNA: TGTGCCTGGAGTGTCCGGGGGGGTCCCCGCGAGCAGTACTTC

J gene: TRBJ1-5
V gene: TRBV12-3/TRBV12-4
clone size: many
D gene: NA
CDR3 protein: CASSFFGDNQPQNF
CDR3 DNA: TGTGCCAGCAGTTTTTTTGGGGACAATCAGCCCCAGAATTTT

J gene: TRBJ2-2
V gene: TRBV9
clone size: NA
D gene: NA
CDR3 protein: CASSGTGELFF
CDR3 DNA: TGTGCCAGCAGCGGCACCGGGGAGCTGTTTTTT

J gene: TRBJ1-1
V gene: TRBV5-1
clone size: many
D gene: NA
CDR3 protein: CASSLEGNTEAFF
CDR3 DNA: TGCGCCAGCAGCTTGGAGGGGAACACTGAAGCTTTCTTT

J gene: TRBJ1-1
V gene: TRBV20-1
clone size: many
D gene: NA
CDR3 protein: CSARASGIEAFF
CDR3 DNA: TGCAGTGCTAGAGCCTCGGGTATTGAAGCTTTCTTT

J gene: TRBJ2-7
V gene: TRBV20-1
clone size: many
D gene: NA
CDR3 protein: CSAQEETMTYEQYF
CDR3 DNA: TGCAGTGCCCAGGAGGAGACAATGACCTACGAGCAGTACTTC

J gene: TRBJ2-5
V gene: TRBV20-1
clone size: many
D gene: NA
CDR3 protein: CSAKGRETQYF
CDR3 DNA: TGCAGTGCTAAGGGGCGGGAGACCCAGTACTTC

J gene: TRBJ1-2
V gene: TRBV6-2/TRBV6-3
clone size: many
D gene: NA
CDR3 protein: CASRMDSTNYGYTF
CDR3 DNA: TGTGCCAGCAGGATGGACAGCACTAACTATGGCTACACCTTC

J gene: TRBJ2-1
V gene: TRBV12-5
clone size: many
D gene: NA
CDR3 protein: CASGLAYNEQFF
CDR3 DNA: TGTGCTAGTGGTTTGGCCTACAATGAGCAGTTCTTC

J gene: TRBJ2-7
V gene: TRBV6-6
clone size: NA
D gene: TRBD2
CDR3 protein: CAGRGGGDSYEQYF
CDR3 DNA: TGTGCCGGGCGCGGGGGAGGGGACTCCTACGAGCAGTACTTC

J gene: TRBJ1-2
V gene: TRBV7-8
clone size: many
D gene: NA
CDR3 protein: CASSQGLTDGYTF
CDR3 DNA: TGTGCCAGCAGCCAAGGGCTCACAGATGGCTACACCTTC

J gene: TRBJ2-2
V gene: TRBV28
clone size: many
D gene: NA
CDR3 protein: CASRSGLRTGELFF
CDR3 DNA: TGTGCCAGCAGATCCGGACTACGAACCGGGGAGCTGTTTTTT

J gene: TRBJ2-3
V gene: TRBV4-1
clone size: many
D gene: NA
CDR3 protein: CASSQGDMGTDTQYF
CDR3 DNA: TGCGCCAGCAGCCAGGGGGATATGGGCACAGATACGCAGTATTTT

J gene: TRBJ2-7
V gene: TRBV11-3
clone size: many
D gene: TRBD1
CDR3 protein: CASSTGVATYEQYF
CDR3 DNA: TGTGCCAGCAGCACAGGGGTGGCAACCTACGAGCAGTACTTC

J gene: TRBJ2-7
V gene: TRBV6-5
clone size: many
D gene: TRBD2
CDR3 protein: CASSYAGAGTGGYEQYF
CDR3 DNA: TGTGCCAGCAGTTATGCGGGAGCGGGTACTGGTGGCTACGAGCAGTACTTC

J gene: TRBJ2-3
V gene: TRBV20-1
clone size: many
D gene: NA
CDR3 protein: CSASPTRGFTDTQYF
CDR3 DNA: TGCAGTGCTTCCCCGACTAGGGGCTTCACAGATACGCAGTATTTT

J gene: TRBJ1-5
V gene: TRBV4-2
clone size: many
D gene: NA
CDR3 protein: CASSQDRQRSSGNQPQHF
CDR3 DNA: TGTGCCAGCAGCCAAGACCGGCAGCGTAGTTCGGGCAATCAGCCCCAGCATTTT

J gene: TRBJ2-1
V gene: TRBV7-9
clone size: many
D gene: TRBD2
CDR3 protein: CASSPGLAEQFF
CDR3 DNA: TGTGCCAGCAGCCCGGGACTAGCAGAGCAGTTCTTC

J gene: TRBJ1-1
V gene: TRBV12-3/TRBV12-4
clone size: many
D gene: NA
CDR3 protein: CASRLGLNTEAFF
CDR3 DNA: TGTGCCAGCAGACTAGGACTGAACACTGAAGCTTTCTTT

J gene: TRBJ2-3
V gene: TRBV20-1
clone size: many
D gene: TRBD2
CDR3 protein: CSARDRGSGGSSTDTQYF
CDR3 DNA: TGCAGTGCTAGAGATCGTGGTAGCGGGGGATCTAGCACAGATACGCAGTATTTT

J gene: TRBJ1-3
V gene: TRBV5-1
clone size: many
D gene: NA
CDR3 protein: CASSLGTGGGNTIYF
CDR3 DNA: TGCGCCAGCAGCTTGGGTACGGGAGGTGGAAACACCATATATTTT

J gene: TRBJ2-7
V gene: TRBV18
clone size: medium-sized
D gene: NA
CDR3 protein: CASSPELAGNEQYF
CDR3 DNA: TGTGCCAGCTCACCCGAACTCGCGGGGAACGAGCAGTACTTC

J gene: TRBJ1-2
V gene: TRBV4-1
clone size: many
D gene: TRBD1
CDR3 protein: CASSHGQGLYGYTF
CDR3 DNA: TGCGCCAGCAGCCATGGACAGGGGCTATATGGCTACACCTTC

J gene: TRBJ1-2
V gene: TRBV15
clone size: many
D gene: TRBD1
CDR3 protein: CATSRVQGAYGYTF
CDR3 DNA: TGTGCCACCAGCAGAGTACAGGGGGCCTATGGCTACACCTTC